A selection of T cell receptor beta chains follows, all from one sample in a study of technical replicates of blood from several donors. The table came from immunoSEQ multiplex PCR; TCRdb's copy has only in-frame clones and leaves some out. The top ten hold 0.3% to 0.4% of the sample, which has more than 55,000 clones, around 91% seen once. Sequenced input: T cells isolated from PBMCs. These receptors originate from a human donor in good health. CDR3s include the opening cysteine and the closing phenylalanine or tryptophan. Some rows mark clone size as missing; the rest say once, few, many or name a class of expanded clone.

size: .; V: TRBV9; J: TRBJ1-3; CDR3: CASSPQGIGGNTIYF
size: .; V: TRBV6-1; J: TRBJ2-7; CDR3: CASSEGLAGGYEQYF
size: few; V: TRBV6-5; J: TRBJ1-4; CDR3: CATSGTGDEKLFF
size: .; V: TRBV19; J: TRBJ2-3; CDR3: CASNLGDTQYF
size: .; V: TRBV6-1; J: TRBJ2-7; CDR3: CASSEALQLREQYF
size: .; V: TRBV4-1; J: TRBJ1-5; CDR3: CASSQLGGQDSNQPQHF
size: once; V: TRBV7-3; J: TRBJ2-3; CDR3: CASSPTTDTQYF
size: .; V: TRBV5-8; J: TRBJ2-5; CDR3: CASSIGTSGMAGETQYF
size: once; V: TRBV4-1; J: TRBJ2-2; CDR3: CASSQDPARGQNTGELFF
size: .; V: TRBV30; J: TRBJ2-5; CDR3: CAWSVLAGVGETQYF
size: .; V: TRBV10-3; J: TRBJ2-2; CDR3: CATTGFAGETGELFF
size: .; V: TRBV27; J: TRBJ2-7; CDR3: CASSSTVGQLEQYF
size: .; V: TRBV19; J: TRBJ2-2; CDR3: CASNPRTRGRSANTGELFF
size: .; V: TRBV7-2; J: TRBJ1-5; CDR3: CASSRTRFGPQHF
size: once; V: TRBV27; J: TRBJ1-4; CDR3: CASSPGQGREKLFF
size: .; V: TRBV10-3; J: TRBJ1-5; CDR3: CAISTGANNQPQHF
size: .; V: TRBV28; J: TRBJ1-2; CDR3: CASTNDRGQIYGYTF
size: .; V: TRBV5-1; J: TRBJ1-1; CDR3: CASSLSGLPTEAFF
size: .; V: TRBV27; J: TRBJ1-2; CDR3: CASSTGTGLNYGYTF
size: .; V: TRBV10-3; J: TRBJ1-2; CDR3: CAIYSQGLNGYTF
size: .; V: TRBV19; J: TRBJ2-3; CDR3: CASSPWTSGGPNTQYF
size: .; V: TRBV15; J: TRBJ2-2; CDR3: CATSRTGGPYTGELFF
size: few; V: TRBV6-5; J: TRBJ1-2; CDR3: CATSGEDGYTF
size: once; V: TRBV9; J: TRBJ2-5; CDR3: CASSVRDNSQETQYF
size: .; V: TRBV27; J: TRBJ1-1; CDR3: CASSLDGQEAFF
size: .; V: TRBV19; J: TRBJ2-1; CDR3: CASSIRRGDEQFF
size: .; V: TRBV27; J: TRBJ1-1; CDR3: CASSLYAGNTEAFF
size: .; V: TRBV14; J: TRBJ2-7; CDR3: CASSLFGTGSYEQYF
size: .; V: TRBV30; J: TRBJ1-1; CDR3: CAGRQGAGTEAFF
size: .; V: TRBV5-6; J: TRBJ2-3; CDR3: CASSLDSPRVTDTQYF
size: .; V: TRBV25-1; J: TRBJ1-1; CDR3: CASSELGQGRGAFF
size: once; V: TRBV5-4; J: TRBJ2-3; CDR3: CASSPDSFTDTQYF
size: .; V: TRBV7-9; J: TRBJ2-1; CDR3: CASSAGRRTYNEQFF
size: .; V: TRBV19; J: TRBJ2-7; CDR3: CASSMNRLDEQYF
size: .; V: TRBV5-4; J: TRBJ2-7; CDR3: CASSSETGFAYEQYF
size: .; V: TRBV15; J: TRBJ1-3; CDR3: CATSRESLSYSGNTIYF
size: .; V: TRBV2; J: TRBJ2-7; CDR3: CASSELRFAYEQYF
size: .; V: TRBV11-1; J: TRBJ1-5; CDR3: CASSLAGTGPQEPQHF
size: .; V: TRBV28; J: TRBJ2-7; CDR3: CASSPWSGGQYF
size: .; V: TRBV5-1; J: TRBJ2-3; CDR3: CASSLGGSADTQYF